The rows below give T cell receptor beta chains drawn from one sample of a study of T cell changes during pregnancy in multiple sclerosis. Libraries were prepared by immunoSEQ multiplex PCR; TCRdb keeps only in-frame clonotypes and omits some of them. The sample holds approximately 92,000 clones, roughly nine tenths seen once. The sample was peripheral blood, taken in the first trimester of pregnancy. Every receptor here comes from a female donor with multiple sclerosis, enrolled in a pregnancy study. Both conserved end residues are part of each CDR3. The order of the fields is D gene, J gene, V gene, clone size, CDR3 DNA, CDR3 protein. The D gene is left open where the match is weak. Where a row states a size, it is once, few, many or the class of an expanded clone; other rows omit it.

. | TRBJ2-7 | TRBV7-9 | . | TGTGCCAGCAGCTTTCATAACAGGGCTAACTACGAGCAGTACTTC | CASSFHNRANYEQYF
TRBD1 | TRBJ1-1 | TRBV6-6 | . | TGTGCCAGCAGTTACGCAGGGGGCACTGAAGCTTTCTTT | CASSYAGGTEAFF
. | TRBJ2-6 | TRBV5-6 | . | TGTGCCAGCAGCTACACAGGGGAGGCTGGGGCCAACGTCCTGACTTTC | CASSYTGEAGANVLTF
TRBD1 | TRBJ2-7 | TRBV29-1 | . | TGCAGCGTTGACCGACAGGGCGGGGAGCAGTACTTC | CSVDRQGGEQYF
TRBD1 | TRBJ1-1 | TRBV2 | . | TGTGCCAGCAGTGAAACAGGGGGGTGGACTGAAGCTTTCTTT | CASSETGGWTEAFF
. | TRBJ2-7 | TRBV7-9 | few | TGTGCCAGCAGCTTAGGTTCGGGCGAGCAGTACTTC | CASSLGSGEQYF
. | TRBJ2-3 | TRBV4-2 | . | TGTGCCAGCAGCGCCGAGGGGGTTCCCCGCACAGATACGCAGTATTTT | CASSAEGVPRTDTQYF
. | TRBJ1-1 | TRBV4-3 | few | TGCGCCAGCAGCCAAGGAAGGGGTGATTACACTGAAGCTTTCTTT | CASSQGRGDYTEAFF
TRBD1 | TRBJ1-2 | TRBV19 | . | TGTGCCAGTAGTATAAGGACAGGGTGGCGCTACACCTTC | CASSIRTGWRYTF
. | TRBJ2-1 | TRBV30 | . | TGTGCCTGGAGTGTCTTACGGTACAATGAGCAGTTCTTC | CAWSVLRYNEQFF
. | TRBJ2-3 | TRBV7-8 | . | TGTGCCAGCAGCTTAGCGGCAGGGGCAGATACGCAGTATTTT | CASSLAAGADTQYF
. | TRBJ2-1 | TRBV9 | . | TGTGCCAGCAGCCCCCGGTCATTGAGCTCCTACAATGAGCAGTTCTTC | CASSPRSLSSYNEQFF
TRBD1 | TRBJ1-1 | TRBV30 | once | TGTGCCTGGAGTGCGACAGGGGCGACGAACACTGAAGCTTTCTTT | CAWSATGATNTEAFF
TRBD2 | TRBJ2-3 | TRBV29-1 | once | TGCAGTAGCCTTGGGGGTAGCGGGATAGATACGCAGTATTTT | CSSLGGSGIDTQYF
. | TRBJ1-2 | TRBV7-9 | . | TGTGCCAGCAGCTTACCCCGGGACACCCTCTATGGCTACACCTTC | CASSLPRDTLYGYTF
TRBD2 | TRBJ2-1 | TRBV6-5 | . | TGTGCCAGCAGTTCCCTCCTAGCGGGAGGGTTTAATGAGCAGTTCTTC | CASSSLLAGGFNEQFF
TRBD1 | TRBJ1-2 | TRBV27 | . | TGTGCCACTACCCGGGACAGAACGCATGGCGGCTACACCTTC | CATTRDRTHGGYTF
. | TRBJ1-2 | TRBV5-4 | . | TGTGCCAGCAGCTACGACGGGAACTATGGCTACACCTTC | CASSYDGNYGYTF
. | TRBJ2-3 | TRBV9 | once | TGTGCCAGCAGCGTAGATCGTGGAGGGTATAGCACAGATACGCAGTATTTT | CASSVDRGGYSTDTQYF
TRBD1 | TRBJ2-7 | TRBV27 | . | TGTGCCAGCAGTCGTGGACAGGACTACGAGCAGTACTTC | CASSRGQDYEQYF
TRBD1 | TRBJ1-1 | TRBV2 | . | TGTGCCAGCAGTACCCAGGGACAGGGAGGTACCGAAGCTTTCTTT | CASSTQGQGGTEAFF
TRBD1 | TRBJ2-5 | TRBV15 | . | TGTGCCACCAGCAGGGCCAGACAGGGGGAGACCCAGTACTTC | CATSRARQGETQYF
TRBD1 | TRBJ2-5 | TRBV5-1 | . | TGCGCCAGCAGCAAACAGGGGGGATCGGTCCGAGAGACCCAGTACTTC | CASSKQGGSVRETQYF
. | TRBJ2-5 | TRBV28 | . | TGTGCCAGCAGTTTACCCGCCCTAATCGAGACCCAGTACTTC | CASSLPALIETQYF
. | TRBJ1-5 | TRBV28 | . | TGTGCCAGCCGCAGGGAGGATCAGCCCCAGCATTTT | CASRREDQPQHF
. | TRBJ2-2 | TRBV27 | . | TGTGCCAGCAGTTTGGAGGGTCCCCTTAACACCGGGGAGCTGTTTTTT | CASSLEGPLNTGELFF
TRBD1 | TRBJ1-1 | TRBV5-1 | . | TGCGCCAGCAGCTTGGAGCCTCCGGGACAGGCGAACACTGAAGCTTTCTTT | CASSLEPPGQANTEAFF
TRBD1 | TRBJ2-1 | TRBV5-1 | . | TGCGCCAGCGGCGGACAGGGGGCGGTCTACAATGAGCAGTTCTTC | CASGGQGAVYNEQFF
TRBD1 | TRBJ2-1 | TRBV19 | . | TGTGCCAGAGCAACCGGGACAGATTACAATGAGCAGTTCTTC | CARATGTDYNEQFF
. | TRBJ2-7 | TRBV7-2 | . | TGTGCCAGCAGCCCAGCGGGCCCAGGCACCTACGAGCAGTACTTC | CASSPAGPGTYEQYF
. | TRBJ2-7 | TRBV21-1 | . | TGTGCCAGCTTCCGGACTAGCGGGAGCCGCGAGCAGTACTTC | CASFRTSGSREQYF
. | TRBJ2-5 | TRBV4-1 | once | TGCGCCAGCAGCCCCCCGAACAGTCAAGAGACCCAGTACTTC | CASSPPNSQETQYF
TRBD1 | TRBJ2-7 | TRBV5-6 | . | TGTGCCAGCAGCTTGGGGGACAGGGGCTACGAGCAGTACTTC | CASSLGDRGYEQYF
. | TRBJ1-2 | TRBV5-4 | . | TGTGCCAGCAGCTTCGACGGGAATTATGGCTACACCTTC | CASSFDGNYGYTF
. | TRBJ1-3 | TRBV2 | once | TGTGCCAGCAGTGAACGCGGACAGATTGGAAACACCATATATTTT | CASSERGQIGNTIYF
. | TRBJ2-1 | TRBV4-1 | once | TGCGCCAGCAGTCAATCGGGGGTAGTATCCTACAATGAGCAGTTCTTC | CASSQSGVVSYNEQFF
. | TRBJ2-7 | TRBV2 | . | TGTGCCAGCAGGAGACTAGGCAACGAGCAGTACTTC | CASRRLGNEQYF
TRBD2 | TRBJ2-2 | TRBV11-2 | . | TGTGCCAGCAGCCGACGAGGGACTAGCGGGAGATGGGACACCGGGGAGCTGTTTTTT | CASSRRGTSGRWDTGELFF
. | TRBJ1-1 | TRBV27 | . | TGTGCCAGCAGTTCCGGGGTACATTGGGAGGCTTTCTTT | CASSSGVHWEAFF
TRBD1 | TRBJ2-2 | TRBV2 | . | TGTGCCAGCAGGGGGGACAGCACCGGGGAGCTGTTTTTT | CASRGDSTGELFF
. | TRBJ2-2 | TRBV9 | . | TGTGCCAGCAGCGTCTCACCTAAACTTACCGGGGAGCTGTTTTTT | CASSVSPKLTGELFF
. | TRBJ1-2 | TRBV7-2 | . | TGTGCCAGCAGCTTAGTACTGACGGAGAACTATGGCTACACCTTC | CASSLVLTENYGYTF
. | TRBJ2-3 | TRBV4-2 | . | TGTGCCAGCAGCCAAGAGGGGGCTTCAGATACGCAGTATTTT | CASSQEGASDTQYF
TRBD2 | TRBJ2-1 | TRBV25-1 | . | TGTGCCAGCAGGGGGACTAGCGGCTCCTACAATGAGCAGTTCTTC | CASRGTSGSYNEQFF
. | TRBJ1-3 | TRBV11-3 | . | TGTGCCAGCAGCTTAGGAGGACAACCTGGAAACACCATATATTTT | CASSLGGQPGNTIYF
. | TRBJ2-7 | TRBV10-1 | few | TGCGCCAGCAGTGAGAGTCGTCGGGGGATAGTGAACCTAGGCGAGCAGTACTTC | CASSESRRGIVNLGEQYF
. | TRBJ2-7 | TRBV19 | . | TGTGCCAGTAGTATTCCGGGGGTATACGAGCAGTACTTC | CASSIPGVYEQYF
. | TRBJ2-2 | TRBV11-3 | . | TGTGCCAGCAGAAGATCAACAGGGTCCGGGGAGCTGTTTTTT | CASRRSTGSGELFF
. | TRBJ2-7 | TRBV27 | . | TGTGCCAGCAGTTCCCCGGCTAGTGGCTACGAGCAGTACTTC | CASSSPASGYEQYF
. | TRBJ2-3 | TRBV27 | . | TGTGCCAGCAGTCACCCCCCGGGGTTTACAGATACGCAGTATTTT | CASSHPPGFTDTQYF
. | TRBJ2-7 | TRBV5-5 | . | TGTGCCAGCAGCTTGGACGGGATCCGCTACGAGCAGTACTTC | CASSLDGIRYEQYF
. | TRBJ2-7 | TRBV7-9 | . | TGTGCCAGCAGCCGGAATGAGAGGCTCAGGGACGAGCAGTACTTC | CASSRNERLRDEQYF
. | TRBJ1-3 | TRBV4-1 | . | TGCGCCAGCAGCCAAGTAGCGGGCTCTGGAAACACCATATATTTT | CASSQVAGSGNTIYF
. | TRBJ2-5 | TRBV2 | once | TGTGCCACCTTACGACGAGCGGGAGAGACCCAGTACTTC | CATLRRAGETQYF
TRBD2 | TRBJ2-7 | TRBV7-8 | . | TGTGCCAGCAGCCCCTCACTAGCGGGAGGGCCGATGCTGTACTTC | CASSPSLAGGPMLYF
TRBD2 | TRBJ2-7 | TRBV5-1 | . | TGCGCCAGCAGCTTGACTAGCGGCACCTACGAGCAGTACTTC | CASSLTSGTYEQYF
TRBD1 | TRBJ2-7 | TRBV5-1 | . | TGCGCCAGCAGCTTGGTACAGGGGTTCGAGCAGTACTTC | CASSLVQGFEQYF